These T cell receptor beta chains were read from a single sample in a study of blood T cell repertoires in COVID-19. The assay was immunoSEQ multiplex PCR, and TCRdb's table has in-frame clones only and misses some. The table has under 300,000 clones, approximately 85% seen once. The specimen sequenced was PBMCs or T cells enriched from blood (not recorded which). The receptors were gathered from a woman aged 45 to 65 who had recovered from COVID-19. The CDR3 runs from the conserved cysteine through the conserved F or W. Each record gives: D gene, clone size, J gene, V gene, CDR3 protein, CDR3 DNA. The D gene is left open where the match is weak. Size values are once, few and many counts, or a class for expanded clones, and some rows have none.

d_gene: .
abundance: .
j_gene: TRBJ2-3
v_gene: TRBV3-1/TRBV3-2
CDR3aa: CASSPLAVSDTQYF
CDR3nt: TGTGCCAGCAGCCCGTTAGCGGTCTCAGATACGCAGTATTTT

d_gene: .
abundance: .
j_gene: TRBJ2-1
v_gene: TRBV21-1
CDR3aa: CASSTPTSGIYNEQFF
CDR3nt: TGTGCCAGCAGCACACCGACTAGCGGTATATACAATGAGCAGTTCTTC

d_gene: TRBD1
abundance: once
j_gene: TRBJ2-5
v_gene: TRBV5-4
CDR3aa: CASSPGQGARETQYF
CDR3nt: TGTGCCAGCAGCCCGGGACAGGGGGCGCGAGAGACCCAGTACTTC

d_gene: TRBD2
abundance: few
j_gene: TRBJ2-2
v_gene: TRBV5-1
CDR3aa: CASSKVAGEITGELFF
CDR3nt: TGCGCCAGCAGCAAGGTAGCGGGAGAGATCACCGGGGAGCTGTTTTTT

d_gene: .
abundance: few
j_gene: TRBJ1-5
v_gene: TRBV5-1
CDR3aa: CASSLDGPGYGQPQHF
CDR3nt: TGCGCCAGCAGCTTGGATGGCCCAGGGTATGGTCAGCCCCAGCATTTT

d_gene: .
abundance: .
j_gene: TRBJ2-6
v_gene: TRBV9
CDR3aa: CASSVDIRSGANVLTF
CDR3nt: TGTGCCAGCAGCGTAGATATCCGCTCTGGGGCCAACGTCCTGACTTTC

d_gene: .
abundance: .
j_gene: TRBJ1-5
v_gene: TRBV18
CDR3aa: CASSPPGTLNQPQHF
CDR3nt: TGTGCCAGCTCACCACCCGGGACACTCAATCAGCCCCAGCATTTT

d_gene: TRBD2
abundance: .
j_gene: TRBJ2-7
v_gene: TRBV28
CDR3aa: CASRRAGGPSYEQYF
CDR3nt: TGTGCCAGCAGGAGAGCGGGAGGGCCCTCCTACGAGCAGTACTTC

d_gene: .
abundance: .
j_gene: TRBJ2-1
v_gene: TRBV27
CDR3aa: CASSFELAAYNEQFF
CDR3nt: TGTGCCAGCAGTTTCGAACTAGCAGCCTACAATGAGCAGTTCTTC

d_gene: TRBD2
abundance: once
j_gene: TRBJ2-2
v_gene: TRBV5-1
CDR3aa: CASGSGRASSGELFF
CDR3nt: TGCGCCAGCGGGAGCGGGAGGGCCTCATCCGGGGAGCTGTTTTTT

d_gene: .
abundance: .
j_gene: TRBJ2-1
v_gene: TRBV6-5
CDR3aa: CASSQTPPLEQFF
CDR3nt: TGTGCCAGCAGTCAGACTCCACCGCTCGAGCAGTTCTTC

d_gene: TRBD1
abundance: .
j_gene: TRBJ1-4
v_gene: TRBV10-2
CDR3aa: CASSITGQYNEKLFF
CDR3nt: TGCGCCAGCAGTATCACGGGACAGTATAATGAAAAACTGTTTTTT

d_gene: TRBD2
abundance: .
j_gene: TRBJ2-1
v_gene: TRBV19
CDR3aa: CASSISRTSEYNEQFF
CDR3nt: TGTGCCAGTAGTATATCTCGGACTAGCGAATACAATGAGCAGTTCTTC

d_gene: .
abundance: .
j_gene: TRBJ1-1
v_gene: TRBV7-9
CDR3aa: CASSLEGFGTEAFF
CDR3nt: TGTGCCAGCAGCTTAGAGGGGTTCGGCACTGAAGCTTTCTTT

d_gene: .
abundance: once
j_gene: TRBJ2-7
v_gene: TRBV3-1/TRBV3-2
CDR3aa: CASSLSISYEQYF
CDR3nt: TGTGCCAGCAGCCTCTCTATTTCCTACGAGCAGTACTTC

d_gene: TRBD2
abundance: once
j_gene: TRBJ2-1
v_gene: TRBV15
CDR3aa: CATSTERGGPSSYNEQFF
CDR3nt: TGTGCCACCAGCACCGAGCGGGGAGGCCCTAGCTCCTACAATGAGCAGTTCTTC

d_gene: TRBD2
abundance: few
j_gene: TRBJ2-2
v_gene: TRBV19
CDR3aa: CASRRSGRETGELFF
CDR3nt: TGTGCCAGTAGACGTAGCGGGAGGGAGACCGGGGAGCTGTTTTTT

d_gene: .
abundance: .
j_gene: TRBJ1-2
v_gene: TRBV6-5
CDR3aa: CASSYSAGANYGYTF
CDR3nt: TGTGCCAGCAGTTACTCTGCAGGGGCTAACTATGGCTACACCTTC

d_gene: .
abundance: .
j_gene: TRBJ2-1
v_gene: TRBV28
CDR3aa: CASRGFDRNYNEQFF
CDR3nt: TGTGCCAGCAGAGGATTCGACAGAAACTACAATGAGCAGTTCTTC

d_gene: TRBD1
abundance: .
j_gene: TRBJ1-4
v_gene: TRBV24-1
CDR3aa: CATRKTGAGEKLFF
CDR3nt: TGTGCCACCAGAAAAACAGGGGCCGGAGAAAAACTGTTTTTT

d_gene: TRBD1
abundance: .
j_gene: TRBJ1-2
v_gene: TRBV7-9
CDR3aa: CASSTGGNYGYTF
CDR3nt: TGTGCCAGCAGCACAGGGGGAAACTATGGCTACACCTTC

d_gene: TRBD1
abundance: .
j_gene: TRBJ1-5
v_gene: TRBV27
CDR3aa: CASSTYRGTNQPQHF
CDR3nt: TGTGCCAGCAGTACCTACAGGGGCACCAATCAGCCCCAGCATTTT

d_gene: .
abundance: few
j_gene: TRBJ1-5
v_gene: TRBV7-9
CDR3aa: CASSQSAGRGNQPQHF
CDR3nt: TGTGCCAGCAGCCAAAGCGCGGGACGAGGGAATCAGCCCCAGCATTTT

d_gene: .
abundance: .
j_gene: TRBJ2-7
v_gene: TRBV5-1
CDR3aa: CASSLPPPRPTRKTTYEQYF
CDR3nt: TGCGCCAGCAGCTTGCCCCCTCCCCGGCCCACACGAAAAACTACCTACGAGCAGTACTTC

d_gene: TRBD1
abundance: .
j_gene: TRBJ1-6
v_gene: TRBV2
CDR3aa: CASRLEGQGNSPLHF
CDR3nt: TGTGCCAGCAGGCTGGAGGGACAGGGGAATTCACCCCTCCACTTT

d_gene: .
abundance: .
j_gene: TRBJ2-5
v_gene: TRBV5-1
CDR3aa: CASHDGGETQYF
CDR3nt: TGCGCCAGCCACGACGGCGGAGAGACCCAGTACTTC

d_gene: .
abundance: .
j_gene: TRBJ1-2
v_gene: TRBV14
CDR3aa: CASSPLALRGYGYTF
CDR3nt: TGTGCCAGCAGCCCCTTGGCCTTAAGGGGCTATGGCTACACCTTC

d_gene: .
abundance: .
j_gene: TRBJ2-3
v_gene: TRBV3-1/TRBV3-2
CDR3aa: CASSPSIDNMADTQYF
CDR3nt: TGTGCCAGCAGCCCGTCGATAGACAATATGGCAGATACGCAGTATTTT

d_gene: TRBD1
abundance: .
j_gene: TRBJ2-7
v_gene: TRBV5-8
CDR3aa: CASSPGTAYEQYF
CDR3nt: TGTGCCAGCAGCCCCGGGACAGCCTACGAGCAGTACTTC

d_gene: .
abundance: .
j_gene: TRBJ2-1
v_gene: TRBV7-2
CDR3aa: CASSLAGAYEQFF
CDR3nt: TGTGCCAGCAGCTTAGCGGGAGCCTATGAGCAGTTCTTC

d_gene: TRBD1
abundance: .
j_gene: TRBJ2-5
v_gene: TRBV6-5
CDR3aa: CASSLTGGRETQYF
CDR3nt: TGTGCCAGCAGCCTGACAGGGGGCAGGGAGACCCAGTACTTC

d_gene: .
abundance: .
j_gene: TRBJ2-7
v_gene: TRBV3-1/TRBV3-2
CDR3aa: CASSHLAGTYEQYF
CDR3nt: TGTGCCAGCAGCCACTTAGCAGGGACCTACGAGCAGTACTTC

d_gene: .
abundance: .
j_gene: TRBJ2-3
v_gene: TRBV9
CDR3aa: CASSVVGGRGDTQYF
CDR3nt: TGTGCCAGCAGCGTAGTCGGGGGGCGCGGCGATACGCAGTATTTT

d_gene: TRBD2
abundance: .
j_gene: TRBJ2-5
v_gene: TRBV3-1/TRBV3-2
CDR3aa: CASSQGGGWKETQYF
CDR3nt: TGTGCCAGCAGCCAAGGGGGAGGGTGGAAAGAGACCCAGTACTTC

d_gene: TRBD2
abundance: .
j_gene: TRBJ2-1
v_gene: TRBV4-1
CDR3aa: CASSGPYNEQFF
CDR3nt: TGCGCCAGTAGCGGGCCGTACAATGAGCAGTTCTTC

d_gene: TRBD2
abundance: .
j_gene: TRBJ2-3
v_gene: TRBV28
CDR3aa: CASSLREADTQYF
CDR3nt: TGTGCCAGCAGTCTACGGGAGGCAGATACGCAGTATTTT

d_gene: TRBD1
abundance: .
j_gene: TRBJ1-1
v_gene: TRBV29-1
CDR3aa: CSAGGAARGNLNTEAFF
CDR3nt: TGCAGCGCCGGGGGGGCGGCCAGGGGGAATTTGAACACTGAAGCTTTCTTT

d_gene: TRBD2
abundance: .
j_gene: TRBJ2-1
v_gene: TRBV9
CDR3aa: CASSPRGVNEQFF
CDR3nt: TGTGCCAGCAGCCCCCGGGGGGTGAATGAGCAGTTCTTC

d_gene: .
abundance: .
j_gene: TRBJ2-7
v_gene: TRBV28
CDR3aa: CASRSPTSYPSYEQYF
CDR3nt: TGTGCCAGCAGATCCCCCACTAGCTACCCCTCCTACGAGCAGTACTTC

d_gene: .
abundance: .
j_gene: TRBJ1-1
v_gene: TRBV19
CDR3aa: CASTGRQLGDTEAFF
CDR3nt: TGTGCCAGTACCGGGAGGCAGCTTGGGGACACTGAAGCTTTCTTT

d_gene: .
abundance: .
j_gene: TRBJ1-2
v_gene: TRBV27
CDR3aa: CASSEGGGYTF
CDR3nt: TGTGCCAGCTCTGAAGGGGGTGGCTACACCTTC

d_gene: .
abundance: .
j_gene: TRBJ2-2
v_gene: TRBV12-3/TRBV12-4
CDR3aa: CASSTENTGELFF
CDR3nt: TGTGCCAGCAGTACTGAGAACACCGGGGAGCTGTTTTTT

d_gene: .
abundance: .
j_gene: TRBJ2-1
v_gene: TRBV18
CDR3aa: CASSPILLNEQFF
CDR3nt: TGTGCCAGCTCACCAATCCTTTTGAATGAGCAGTTCTTC

d_gene: TRBD2
abundance: .
j_gene: TRBJ2-1
v_gene: TRBV23-1
CDR3aa: CASSQRLAVSSYNEQFF
CDR3nt: TGCGCCAGCAGTCAAAGGCTAGCGGTAAGCTCCTACAATGAGCAGTTCTTC

d_gene: TRBD2
abundance: .
j_gene: TRBJ2-1
v_gene: TRBV5-4
CDR3aa: CASSRPGTSGGEQFF
CDR3nt: TGTGCCAGCAGCCGTCCCGGGACTAGCGGTGGCGAGCAGTTCTTC

d_gene: .
abundance: .
j_gene: TRBJ2-2
v_gene: TRBV12-3/TRBV12-4
CDR3aa: CASSPGYTGELFF
CDR3nt: TGTGCCAGCAGCCCCGGTTACACCGGGGAGCTGTTTTTT

d_gene: .
abundance: .
j_gene: TRBJ2-2
v_gene: TRBV7-3
CDR3aa: CASSLRGKSRGAVF
CDR3nt: TGTGCCAGCAGCTTACGGGGGAAGAGCCGGGGAGCTGTTTTT

d_gene: TRBD1
abundance: .
j_gene: TRBJ1-1
v_gene: TRBV28
CDR3aa: CASRDRGKKNTEAFF
CDR3nt: TGTGCCAGCAGGGACAGGGGGAAGAAGAACACTGAAGCTTTCTTT

d_gene: TRBD2
abundance: .
j_gene: TRBJ2-2
v_gene: TRBV3-1/TRBV3-2
CDR3aa: CASSPYPSGSNTGELFF
CDR3nt: TGTGCCAGCAGCCCTTACCCTAGCGGGAGTAACACCGGGGAGCTGTTTTTT

d_gene: TRBD1
abundance: .
j_gene: TRBJ1-1
v_gene: TRBV11-2
CDR3aa: CASSWGQGRTEAFF
CDR3nt: TGTGCCAGCAGCTGGGGACAGGGGAGGACTGAAGCTTTCTTT

d_gene: TRBD2
abundance: .
j_gene: TRBJ2-3
v_gene: TRBV5-1
CDR3aa: CASSLEPSGSTDTQYF
CDR3nt: TGCGCCAGCAGCTTGGAGCCTAGCGGGAGCACAGATACGCAGTATTTT

d_gene: .
abundance: .
j_gene: TRBJ2-5
v_gene: TRBV14
CDR3aa: CASSQEVSGETQYF
CDR3nt: TGTGCCAGCAGCCAAGAGGTTTCCGGGGAGACCCAGTACTTC